This paragraph covers one T cell receptor beta chain sequence. The antigen is unknown. The CDR3 spans 15 residues. Germline V CDR1 and CDR2: SEHNR, FQNEAQ (reference sequence). The V and J ends lost 4 bases and 4 bases, in that order; junction bases with no gene match: 9. The data originate from a study of cytomegalovirus exposure and HLA in healthy donors. Study results and caveats: Of the V segments, some could not be distinguished, including TRBV6-2 and TRBV6-3, and were excluded.

Primers included in the PCR were 60 Vbeta and 13 Jbeta primers. Sequencing was performed with immunoSEQ multiplex PCR; in TCRdb, only in-frame clones are kept and a portion is missing. The repertoire holds some 78,000 clones, with over 60% as singletons. This TCR was recovered from a woman aged 40 to 50 in good health and CMV-seropositive. The chain employs TRBV7-9 and TRBJ2-7, with TRBD1 matching 8 bases. Source material: PBMCs. The CDR3 DNA follows: TGTGCCAGCAGCTCCGGACAGGGATTGTTGTACGAGCAGTACTTC. Protein product: CASSSGQGLLYEQYF.